This is a list of T cell receptor beta chains from one sample in a study of PD-L1 blockade in urothelial cancer. Libraries were prepared by immunoSEQ multiplex PCR; TCRdb keeps only in-frame clonotypes and omits some of them. The data contain more than 35,000 clones, about four fifths of them singletons. The source material was PBMCs, sampled around atezolizumab (anti-PD-L1) treatment. Receptor source: a man in his 70s with urothelial cancer. The conserved cysteine and the conserved F or W are not part of the CDR3 here.

J gene,V gene,CDR3 protein
TRBJ1-4,TRBV6-5,ASARTGFEKLF
TRBJ2-3,TRBV7-7,ASSLGGPDTQY
TRBJ1-5,TRBV15,ATSRQGNSNQPQH
TRBJ2-7,TRBV11-1,ASRRDRGRQSSYEQY
TRBJ1-4,TRBV2,ATAANEGEKLF
TRBJ1-2,TRBV5-4,ASSFGYPTGSATDYGYT
TRBJ2-7,TRBV6-5,ASSYSGQGSYEQY
TRBJ2-1,TRBV29-1,SVILRSSYNEQF
TRBJ2-1,TRBV28,ASSPKLRGRDEQF
TRBJ2-1,TRBV4-3,ASSQTLTGGREQF
TRBJ2-5,TRBV7-2,ASSLELAVQETQY
TRBJ2-7,TRBV5-1,ASSLVVGGEQY
TRBJ2-2,TRBV11-1,ASSPRGNTGELF
TRBJ1-2,TRBV5-4,ASTPGGPLTGYT
TRBJ2-3,TRBV7-3,ASSLGQVTTDTQY
TRBJ2-2,TRBV19,ASSIDSRNTGELF
TRBJ2-7,TRBV7-2,ASSSRGRGFYEQY
TRBJ2-7,TRBV30,AWSEDSAYEQY
TRBJ2-2,TRBV13,ASSLTPGLATAGELF
TRBJ1-3,TRBV19,ASRLSLGTAGNTIY
TRBJ1-3,TRBV4-2,ASSQDRGTGGNTIY
TRBJ2-3,TRBV6-5,ASRRQGSDTQY
TRBJ2-2,TRBV7-9,ASSWTGYTGELF
TRBJ1-1,TRBV5-6,ASSGGPAGEAF
TRBJ2-7,TRBV18,ASSPTREVNEQY
TRBJ1-1,TRBV9,ASSPGTGNTATEAF
TRBJ2-7,TRBV28,ASTYTTGGSYEQY
TRBJ2-7,TRBV7-2,ASSLTSGQGYEQY
TRBJ1-2,TRBV27,ASSLRDRRGYT
TRBJ1-3,TRBV30,AWSSTAGDGNTIY
TRBJ1-1,TRBV30,AWSARTGARNTEAF
TRBJ2-2,TRBV9,ASSVTTSGRTGELF
TRBJ2-7,TRBV5-4,ASSPGGGRAAYEQY
TRBJ2-7,TRBV19,ASSISLGGPYEQY
TRBJ1-5,TRBV5-1,ASSRGWDQPQH
TRBJ2-3,TRBV6-6,ASRAGVGDTQY
TRBJ1-4,TRBV7-2,ASSLDNNEKLF